This T cell receptor (beta chain) was captured in a study of blood T cell repertoires in COVID-19 (dated by TCRdb to the early 2020s). In the study overall: Collaborator samples came from the United States, Italy and Spain and covered acute and convalescent phases of COVID-19. The dataset comprised deeply sampled blood TCRbeta repertoires from subjects exposed to, actively infected with, or recovered from COVID-19. Samples came from the ongoing ImmuneRACE study (first 160 participants) plus 1,254 subjects from 6 global collaborators. HLA class I and class II types, where available, came from metadata supplied by the sample provider rather than from assay-based typing. A freely available public database, intended as a resource for researchers studying the immune response to SARS-CoV-2, is where the repertoires were released. Sample metadata almost always included a de-identified subject ID, COVID-19 status, age in years and sex. The material from the prospective study consisted of cDNA or gDNA derived from T cells, B-cell-depleted T cells, or PBMCs. Overall study outcomes, separate from this receptor: The quantity of clinical and demographic metadata differed by source and by participant and was supplied without curation.

About this clone itself: Its antigen remains undetermined. The record has no base qualities; no much larger clone is one base away.

The CDR3 sequence holds 13 residues, the cysteine and phenylalanine included. Just CDR3 DNA is preserved here, 39 bases in frame from base 1. CDR1 and CDR2, per the germline V gene (reference sequence), are MNHEY and SMNVEV. Trimming leaves V shorter by 7 bases and J shorter by 5 bases, with the junction holding 6 bases beyond the gene matches. Whole blood was collected in K2EDTA tubes by collaborating institutions according to the institutions' own protocols. For TCRbeta analysis, collaborator samples were shipped as frozen whole blood, as isolated PBMCs, or as DNA extracted from either sample type. TCRbeta CDR3 regions were amplified from genomic DNA by means of the immunoSEQ Assay, a bias-controlled multiplex PCR. On the study's bioinformatics: The number of nucleated cells in each sample was estimated from the amplification of reference gene primers within the assay. To quantify the absolute abundance of each unique TCRbeta CDR3 rearrangement, sequence reads were collapsed and filtered. For each sample, productive Simpson clonality was calculated as the square root of Simpson's diversity index over productive rearrangements. The table was pulled from immuneACCESS by TCRdb, which kept in-frame rearrangements only. Such tables lose some clones; where checked, under half of the loss comes from unresolved V genes, and the rest has no known cause. V, J and clone size are those of that table, while D and trimming were read from the DNA. This sample is represented by more than 85,000 clones; approximately 81% of them were singletons. The ten most abundant clones make up 20% to 25% of the sample.

This receptor was obtained from a man older than 75 with active or convalescent COVID-19. Sequences were obtained from peripheral blood. The rearrangement combines TRBV27 with TRBJ1-1, with 8 middle bases fitting TRBD1. The CDR3 amino acid sequence is: CASKGRGRTEAFF. The nucleotide sequence is TGTGCCAGCAAAGGCAGGGGGCGGACTGAAGCTTTCTTT.